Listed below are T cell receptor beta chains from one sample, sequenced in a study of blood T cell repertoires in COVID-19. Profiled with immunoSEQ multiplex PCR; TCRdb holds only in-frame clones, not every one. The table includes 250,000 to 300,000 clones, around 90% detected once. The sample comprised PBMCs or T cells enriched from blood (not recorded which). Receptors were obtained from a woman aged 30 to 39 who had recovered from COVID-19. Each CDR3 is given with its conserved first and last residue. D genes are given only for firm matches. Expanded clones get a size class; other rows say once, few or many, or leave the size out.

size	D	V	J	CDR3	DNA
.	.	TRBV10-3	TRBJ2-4	CAAGPQAKNIQYF	TGTGCCGCAGGGCCGCAAGCCAAAAACATTCAGTACTTC
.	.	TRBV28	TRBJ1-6	CASTPSGPNNSPLHF	TGTGCCAGCACCCCATCAGGTCCAAATAATTCACCCCTCCACTTT
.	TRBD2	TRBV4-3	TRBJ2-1	CASSQQRGHGSYNEQFF	TGCGCCAGCAGCCAGCAGCGGGGTCACGGCTCCTACAATGAGCAGTTCTTC
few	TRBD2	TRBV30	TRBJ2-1	CAWSYSGGRNEQFF	TGTGCCTGGAGTTATAGCGGGGGGAGGAATGAGCAGTTCTTC
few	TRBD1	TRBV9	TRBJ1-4	CASSEGWDSIATNEKLFF	TGTGCCAGCAGCGAGGGGTGGGACAGCATAGCAACTAATGAAAAACTGTTTTTT
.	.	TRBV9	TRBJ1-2	CASSASGPANYGYTF	TGTGCCAGCAGCGCCTCAGGGCCCGCTAACTATGGCTACACCTTC
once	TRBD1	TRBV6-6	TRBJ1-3	CASRRQGVAPSGNTIYF	TGTGCCAGCAGGCGACAGGGTGTTGCCCCCTCTGGAAACACCATATATTTT
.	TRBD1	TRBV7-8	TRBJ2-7	CASSLALGQAYEQYF	TGTGCCAGCAGCTTAGCGCTGGGACAGGCCTACGAGCAGTACTTC
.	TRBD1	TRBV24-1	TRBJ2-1	CATSDLGTGSYNEQFF	TGTGCCACCAGTGATTTGGGGACAGGGTCCTACAATGAGCAGTTCTTC
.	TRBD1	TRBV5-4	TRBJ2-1	CASSLGQGLYNEQFF	TGTGCCAGCAGCTTGGGACAGGGGCTCTACAATGAGCAGTTCTTC
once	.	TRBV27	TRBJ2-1	CASTKIGGEQFF	TGTGCCAGCACTAAAATAGGGGGTGAGCAGTTCTTC